One TCR beta chain is described in this entry. Only a few counts were recorded for this clonotype. It lacks a known antigen. Base-call qualities are not available, and no considerably larger clone is one nucleotide away. Library construction relied on RT-PCR. TCRdb lists the instrument as Illumina HiSeq 2500. TCRdb reworked the public reads: Q25 trimming with fastp, MiXCR clone assembly, productive beta chains retained. Rows with one shared CDR3 protein collapse into an entry with the most common genes and DNA. The table for this sample lists about 480,000 distinct CDR3 sequences; about 25% of them were counted only once. In total, the top ten clones hold 1.5% to 2% of the sample. The data originate from a study of response to subunit inactivated influenza vaccine (dated by TCRdb to 2016 to 2018). About the investigation overall: The study used deep quantitative T cell receptor repertoire profiling to track responses to a trivalent subunit inactivated influenza vaccine.

Overall study outcomes, separate from this receptor: According to the authors, only a limited number of new T cells may be recruited by each seasonal influenza vaccination.

Spanning cysteine to phenylalanine, the CDR3 consists of 14 amino acids. The kept DNA is CDR3 alone, 42 bases in frame from the first base. In the germline V gene, CDR1 corresponds to SGHDT and CDR2 to YYEEEE. V and J lose 2 bases and 0 bases, and a span of 8 bases separates them. Sequencing used CD4+ T cells sorted from PBMCs, obtained 5 to 6 days after vaccination. The chain is encoded by TRBV5-6 joined to TRBJ1-1, with the D gene not confidently named. The TCR comes from a man between 45 and 60 years old who received an inactivated influenza vaccine. Donor details come from another sample of the same person, matched by shared clones. Read as DNA, the sequence is TGTGCCAGCAGCTTTTTGGGCATGAACACTGAAGCTTTCTTT. Translation gives CASSFLGMNTEAFF.